This T cell receptor beta chain stems from a study of blood T cell repertoires in COVID-19. Study summary: Whether acute or convalescent, the COVID-19 samples came from the United States, Italy and Spain. T cells, B-cell-depleted T cells, or PBMCs provided the cDNA or gDNA that served as material.

Source study methods: From reference gene primer amplification, estimates of nucleated cell counts were derived. Sequencing was performed with immunoSEQ multiplex PCR; in TCRdb, only in-frame clones are kept and a portion is missing. The D gene and trimming were derived from the DNA, and the V and J assignments and clone size from that table. This sample has some 130,000 clones, with roughly 91% found just once. The CDR3 runs to 13 residues. The J segment lost 8 bases and the V segment lost 5 bases, leaving 6 bases of the junction unmatched. Sequencing input: peripheral blood. This sequence joins TRBV12-3 or TRBV12-4 and TRBJ2-1, with TRBD1 identical over 7 bases. This clonotype was obtained from a man in his fifties with active or convalescent COVID-19. CDR3 amino acids: CASSPRQGDEQFF. The CDR3 DNA reads TGTGCCAGCAGTCCCCGACAGGGCGATGAGCAGTTCTTC.